This T cell receptor (beta chain) was captured in a study of shared clonotypes between healthy human individuals (dated by TCRdb to about 2020). Context from the whole study: A couple of women and a few men aged 18 to 49 years were included in the cohort. Between about 0.85 and 9.5 billion PBMCs per donor were obtained by leukapheresis. For each donor, CD4 naive and CD4 memory were each given three plates, CD8 naive was given two plates, and CD8 memory was given one plate. Libraries were prepared and TCR repertoires were sequenced by different laboratories using diverse techniques, in order to increase sequencing depth and limit assay-specific biases. To estimate repertoire size and how much clonotype sharing occurs between individuals, the study deeply sequenced the blood TCR repertoires of roughly 5 healthy adults.

The donors were healthy, HIV-negative adults with no recently reported acute infections or vaccinations. Only Caucasian adults living in Nashville, Tennessee, USA were represented among the donors. Magnetic negative selection was used to enrich CD4+ T cells, after which naive cells were positively selected on CD45RA and the negative fraction became the memory subset. Blood was collected by leukapheresis, and PBMCs were isolated by Ficoll-Histopaque density gradient centrifugation and then cryopreserved in liquid nitrogen vapor phase. Analytical flow cytometry was used to check the purity and quantity of every magnetically sorted T cell population. Genomic DNA was isolated from each sorted fraction and quantified by UV absorbance on a Nanodrop 2000c. The CDR3 measures 15 amino acids from cysteine to phenylalanine. The CDR3 DNA has 45 bases and is translated from base 1. V gives up 7 bases and J gives up 4 bases, and the segment between their germline ends measures 17 bases. The germline V gene gives CDR1 as SNHLY and CDR2 as FYNNEI.

Using the deep immunoSEQ assay, TCR CDR3 regions were amplified from genomic DNA by multiplex PCR. For each cell subset, the extracted genomic DNA was distributed evenly across all wells of several immunoSEQ 96-well plates, and each plate served as one replicate. For sorted subsets, 200 to 250 ng of genomic DNA, equivalent to 30,000 or so T cell genomes, went into each replicate PCR. Purified libraries were quantified with a Qubit 3.0 fluorometer, sized on a Bioanalyzer 2100, and re-quantified with the KAPA Library Quantification kit. A separate single-read 150-cycle Illumina NextSeq 550 flow cell was used to sequence each immunoSEQ 96-well plate. In the authors' own workflow: Because the immunoSEQ output held only junctional sequences and lacked quality scores, the filtering could not match the filtering applied to full-length reads. Sequences were annotated with PyIR, a Python wrapper for IgBLAST v1.9, using IMGT germline references to assign V/J genes and CDR3. Reads were filtered out if the reads had weak V/J assignments (E-value above 1e-6), no CDR3, stop codons, out-of-frame junctions, or ambiguous translated residues. V3J clonotypes were defined by identical inferred V gene, J gene, and CDR3 amino acid sequence. Percentage overlap between repertoires was calculated by dividing the number of shared unique clonotypes by the size of the smaller repertoire. Repertoire richness was assessed with RTK rarefaction, the Chao1 estimator, and Recon v2.1 estimates of unobserved clonotypes. Generation probabilities for all TCRbeta clonotypes obtained by the gDNA method from a handful of donors were computed using OLGA. TCRdb re-hosts the immuneACCESS table, in-frame sequences only. Its copies lack some clones; in the studies checked, an unresolved V gene accounts for under half of them, and the cause for the rest is not known. The V and J calls and clone size come from that table; D and trimming were worked out from the DNA. This sample has under 2,500,000 clones in its table, and approximately 96% of those were observed once. The top ten clonotypes cover over 0.1% of the sample.

Results and caveats for the whole study, not just this receptor: Clonotypes shared by all four sorted-subset donors showed higher generation probabilities than non-shared clonotypes. Estimated clonotype richness was generally larger for naive than for memory subsets. Sampling was limited to blood, and TCR repertoires in tissue likely differ from TCR repertoires in blood. Incomplete sequencing was indicated by rarefaction of sorted-subset datasets, despite the large sequencing depth. Across a few donors, 4.5% to 6.5% of naive CD4, 3.5% of naive CD8, 2.3% of memory CD4, and roughly 0.41% of memory CD8 clonotypes were shared. The genetic and exposure-history diversity represented was limited by the small number of donors. Pairwise subsampling indicated that sequencing depth was expected to affect the degree of clonotype sharing among donors.

Comments on this clone: It lacks a known antigen. The record has no base qualities; no much larger clone is one base away.

The TCR comes from a man younger than 30 in good health. Sequencing was done on a sample of naive CD4+ T cells sorted from blood. This specimen's cell subset or site label, interpreted: CD45RA+ positively selected. The V gene is TRBV2 and the J gene is TRBJ2-1; the best D guess is TRBD2, with 5 bases matching. The CDR3 in this case is CASTARTAGYNEQFF. The sequence in DNA is TGTGCCAGCACGGCCAGGACGGCGGGTTACAATGAGCAGTTCTTC.